Listed below are T cell receptor beta chains from one sample, sequenced in a study of blood T cell repertoires in COVID-19. Clones were sequenced by immunoSEQ multiplex PCR, and TCRdb holds only the in-frame ones, with some missing. The table includes approximately 66,000 clones, around 84% detected once. Sequenced: peripheral blood. Receptor source: a man aged 50 to 60 with active COVID-19. CDR3s leave out the opening cysteine and the closing phenylalanine or tryptophan. Each record gives: CDR3 protein, V gene, J gene.

cdr3_aa: ASGLAGGYNEQF; v_call: TRBV27; j_call: TRBJ2-1
cdr3_aa: ASSEISGGRSYEQY; v_call: TRBV7-2; j_call: TRBJ2-7
cdr3_aa: ASSLAGTGTNSPLH; v_call: TRBV7-3; j_call: TRBJ1-6
cdr3_aa: ASSMGRASGNTIY; v_call: TRBV19; j_call: TRBJ1-3
cdr3_aa: ASSLTPADTQY; v_call: TRBV12-3/TRBV12-4; j_call: TRBJ2-3
cdr3_aa: ASSGLAGSTGELF; v_call: TRBV2; j_call: TRBJ2-2
cdr3_aa: ASSIRQGSVEAF; v_call: TRBV19; j_call: TRBJ1-1
cdr3_aa: ASSPGQGIRGEAF; v_call: TRBV7-6; j_call: TRBJ1-1
cdr3_aa: ASSLFGQGRSGNTIY; v_call: TRBV5-1; j_call: TRBJ1-3
cdr3_aa: ATSRPGQMMFGNTIY; v_call: TRBV15; j_call: TRBJ1-3
cdr3_aa: ASSQAGQTYGYT; v_call: TRBV3-1/TRBV3-2; j_call: TRBJ1-2
cdr3_aa: ASSQDSDSLSQPQH; v_call: TRBV4-2; j_call: TRBJ1-5
cdr3_aa: ASSSTSGVPYTQY; v_call: TRBV5-1; j_call: TRBJ2-3
cdr3_aa: ASSRQGSGEAF; v_call: TRBV3-1/TRBV3-2; j_call: TRBJ1-1
cdr3_aa: ASSQQGSPFTLH; v_call: TRBV11-2; j_call: TRBJ1-6
cdr3_aa: ASSDGQPRAQY; v_call: TRBV6-1; j_call: TRBJ2-5
cdr3_aa: ASGVRANQPQH; v_call: TRBV27; j_call: TRBJ1-5
cdr3_aa: ASSRDRGEGYNEQF; v_call: TRBV3-1/TRBV3-2; j_call: TRBJ2-1
cdr3_aa: ASRRGQGGYEQY; v_call: TRBV25-1; j_call: TRBJ2-7
cdr3_aa: ASRERLAGQETQY; v_call: TRBV2; j_call: TRBJ2-5
cdr3_aa: ASGFNLGLSGANVLT; v_call: TRBV12-5; j_call: TRBJ2-6
cdr3_aa: ASSQPPAGEPGADTQY; v_call: TRBV4-1; j_call: TRBJ2-3
cdr3_aa: ASSASGSTDTQY; v_call: TRBV6-4; j_call: TRBJ2-3
cdr3_aa: ASSQDAPGGTQY; v_call: TRBV4-2; j_call: TRBJ2-5
cdr3_aa: ASSLLGQGVPYEQY; v_call: TRBV6-2/TRBV6-3; j_call: TRBJ2-7
cdr3_aa: ASSKLTSGLNTEAF; v_call: TRBV19; j_call: TRBJ1-1
cdr3_aa: ASSRRDRGKGSNQPQH; v_call: TRBV6-6; j_call: TRBJ1-5
cdr3_aa: ASSLTGGGGANVLT; v_call: TRBV6-5; j_call: TRBJ2-6
cdr3_aa: ASSYRGEAF; v_call: TRBV6-6; j_call: TRBJ1-1
cdr3_aa: ASSSDLLLAKNIQY; v_call: TRBV11-3; j_call: TRBJ2-4
cdr3_aa: ASSYQGGTEAF; v_call: TRBV7-3; j_call: TRBJ1-1
cdr3_aa: ASSIDLGGSGYT; v_call: TRBV19; j_call: TRBJ1-2
cdr3_aa: ASSETSGISGELF; v_call: TRBV2; j_call: TRBJ2-2
cdr3_aa: ASRTEIYGYT; v_call: TRBV19; j_call: TRBJ1-2